This T cell receptor beta chain originates from a study of T-cell reconstitution after alpha-beta-depleted transplantation in children. Preparing the TCRbeta library involved the use of unique molecular identifiers. TCRdb reprocessed the PCR reads via MiXCR and lists one record per CDR3 protein. The table includes 75,000 to 100,000 distinct CDR3 sequences, 8% to 9% detected once. In its sample, this clonotype was seen many times. This CDR3 region has 14 residues. Trimming removed 0 bases from V and 1 base from J, with 7 bases in between. Germline V CDR1 and CDR2: SGHRS, YFSETQ. The J gene is TRBJ1-1, the V gene TRBV5-1; D ambiguous. The sequence derives from a human donor who donated a stem cell graft to a child with congenital amegakaryocytic thrombocytopenia. The material was PBMCs from the stem cell graft donor, obtained from the stem cell graft. The CDR3 DNA follows: TGCGCCAGCAGCTTGGAGGGAGGGAACACTGAAGCTTTCTTT. Encoded protein: CASSLEGGNTEAFF.